This TCR beta chain was sequenced for a study of blood T cells in healthy people across ages (dated by TCRdb to between 2014 and 2017). Notes on the research overall: Template switching captured roughly one uniquely barcoded TCR beta cDNA molecule per two T cells in model experiments. Using deep sequencing normalized with unique cDNA molecular identifiers, the study measured how TCR beta repertoire diversity changes with age. Four age groups were formed from the donors: young (average about 17 years), middle-aged (just under 40), aged (approximately 60) and long-lived (82). To avoid experimental bias, donors of different ages were randomly spread across the sequencing lanes. Two additional independent replicas of 1 million unique cDNA reads from the same blood draw were analyzed for two donors (one aged 18 to 29 and one aged 80 or older).

Donors were 39 systemically healthy Caucasian individuals from Russia aged 6 to 90 years. Around 9.8 milliliters of peripheral blood were collected from each donor into EDTA-treated Vacutainer tubes. Ficoll-Paque density-gradient centrifugation was used to isolate PBMCs, with at least 7 million per sample. Trizol reagent was used to extract total RNA from the PBMCs, yielding at least 5 micrograms per sample. For every donor, an aliquot of PBMCs went through flow cytometry to measure the percentages of naive CD45RAhigh/CD27high T cells. Broad study findings and their caveats: Because donor CMV infection status was unknown, age-related changes in expanded clonotypes were potentially confounded. Observed TCR beta diversity per million T cells fell roughly linearly with age, and a significant reduction was already apparent by age roughly 40. The percentage of naive T cells measured by flow cytometry correlated strongly with observed TCR beta diversity. Conclusive comparison of naive and antigen-experienced compartments was prevented by the profiling of bulk unsorted PBMCs. Estimates of total diversity from one million sequenced T cells were regarded as lower bounds and underestimates. Compared with the aged group, the long-lived group had more naive CD4+ T cells, fewer expanded clones and increased TCR diversity, suggesting age selection.

This clonotype has a handful of counts. Its binding antigen is unknown. The sample holds no much larger clone one base away, and base qualities are not on file. Libraries were constructed by 5' RACE. These reads were obtained on an Illumina HiSeq 2500. The second PCR ran for roughly 7 to 11 cycles and used a J-beta primer mix along with a sample-barcoded 5' primer. A template-switch 5' adaptor carrying 12 random nucleotides introduced a unique molecular identifier onto each TCR beta cDNA molecule. At least 3 million CDR3-containing paired-end reads were obtained from each sample. First-strand cDNA was synthesized from all RNA with the Mint cDNA synthesis kit, primed by a TRBC-specific oligonucleotide. After uracil-DNA glycosylase treatment, a first 18-cycle PCR used universal primers M1SS and BC2_uni_R on all cDNA. As for the authors' bioinformatics: Each sample was normalized by randomly selecting 1 million high-quality reads, each carrying a distinct molecular identifier. Instead of being binned into consensus sequences, reads with shared molecular identifiers were discarded. MiTCR, run with a Q25 quality threshold and the strictest error-elimination algorithm, handled CDR3 identification, clonotype clustering and error correction. A nonparametric unseen species model using Euler transformation provided a lower-bound estimate of total TCR beta diversity. The public sequencing data were trimmed at Q25 with fastp and processed into clonotypes with MiXCR by TCRdb, which kept only in-frame beta chains. Each CDR3 protein appears once, grouped with its most common genes and DNA. It is TCRdb's table, rather than the study itself, that gives the V and J calls and clone size. The sample table contains 1,300,000 or so distinct CDR3 sequences; only one count was recorded for around 59% of them. The ten top clones hold 6.5% to 8.5% of the sample.

CDR1 SQVTM and CDR2 ANQGSEA were looked up in the germline V gene. The junction carries 11 bases between V and J, which are trimmed by 4 bases and 6 bases respectively. The CDR3 runs 12 residues from the cysteine to the phenylalanine. Only the CDR3 region is kept as DNA, spanning 36 bases read in frame from base 1. The origin of this receptor is a man aged 18 to 29 in good health. The specimen was blood. The chain links TRBV29-1 with TRBJ2-3, with the D gene not clear enough to name. The CDR3 sequence is CSVAVAEDTQYF. The DNA reads TGCAGCGTTGCGGTAGCAGAGGATACGCAGTATTTT.